The T cell receptor (beta chain) described here comes from a study of cytomegalovirus exposure and HLA in healthy donors. The CDR3 extends over 13 amino acids. Looked up from germline, CDR1 is MNHEY and CDR2 is SMNVEV (reference sequence). V was cut by 3 bases and J by 3 bases, with 8 bases left in between. Use of 60 Vbeta and 13 Jbeta primers characterized the PCR. Sequencing was performed with immunoSEQ multiplex PCR; in TCRdb, only in-frame clones are kept and a portion is missing. Of around 200,000 clones detected, approximately 79% appear once; the ten largest clones hold 0.22%. The chain joins TRBV27 to TRBJ1-1; D unclear. The origin of this receptor is a girl aged 2 to 9 in good health and CMV-seronegative. Sequencing used PBMCs. The CDR3 sequence: CASSFGVDTEAFF. DNA for the CDR3: TGTGCCAGCAGTTTCGGGGTGGACACTGAAGCTTTCTTT.